This T cell receptor (beta chain) was observed in a study of T cell responses to AZD1222 COVID-19 vaccine. The CDR3 runs to 12 residues. Germline CDR1 reads MNHEY; CDR2 reads SMNVEV (reference sequence). Trimming took 6 bases from V and 4 from J, leaving 7 bases between them. The table came from immunoSEQ multiplex PCR; TCRdb's copy has only in-frame clones and leaves some out. The profile shows roughly 140,000 clones, just over 90% of them singletons. The source material was peripheral blood, sampled 28 days after the second AZD1222 dose. This receptor was identified in an adult who received the AZD1222 COVID-19 vaccine. J is TRBJ1-5 and V is TRBV27; no clear D. The CDR3 sequence: CASRDRNQPQHF. The CDR3 coding sequence is TGTGCCAGCAGGGATAGAAATCAGCCCCAGCATTTT.